Below, one TCR beta chain is given with its context. Antigen: not known. This sample also contains other DNA sequences that code for the same CDR3. Germline V gene data show CDR1 as SGDLS and CDR2 as YYNGEE. There are 13 residues in the CDR3. Trimming shortened V by 2 bases and J by 3 bases, and 9 bases separated the two germline ends. The source of the sample is a study of shared clonotypes between healthy human individuals. Study-level findings and limits: Collection of samples was limited to blood; tissue repertoires likely differ. For naive CD4 cells, approximately 4.7% of clonotypes were shared across a handful of donors. The donor pool, a small one, limited the genetic and exposure-history diversity represented.

CD45RO-negative CD8 cells positively selected for CCR7 made up the naive population, which excluded terminally differentiated effector memory CD45RA+ cells. Several immunoSEQ plates received, in even portions, the genomic DNA of each subset. TCRdb's copy holds only in-frame clones and misses some; the assay was immunoSEQ multiplex PCR. Of some 2 million clones listed, approximately 95% are singletons. The sequenced material came from naive CD8+ T cells sorted from blood. The chain employs TRBV9 and TRBJ2-7; D gene uncertain. The sequence was collected from a man younger than 30 in good health. CDR3 amino acids: CASSVGPVYEQYF. The CDR3 coding sequence is TGTGCCAGCAGCGTTGGCCCTGTCTACGAGCAGTACTTC.